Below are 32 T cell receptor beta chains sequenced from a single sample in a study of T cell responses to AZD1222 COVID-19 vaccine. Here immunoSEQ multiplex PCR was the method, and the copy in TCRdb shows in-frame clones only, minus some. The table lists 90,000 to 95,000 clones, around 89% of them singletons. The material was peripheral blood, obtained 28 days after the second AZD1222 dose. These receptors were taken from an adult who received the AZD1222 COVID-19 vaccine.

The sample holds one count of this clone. The CDR3 nucleotides are TGTGCCAGCAGCTTTCCTGGGGAGACCTACGAGCAGTACTTC. Translation gives CASSFPGETYEQYF. This chain connects TRBV5-6 to TRBJ2-7, with D possibly TRBD2 on 5 matching bases. The CDR3 contains 14 residues. Germline values: CDR1 SGHDT, CDR2 YYEEEE. Trimming removed 2 bases at V and 2 bases at J, with 11 bases between.

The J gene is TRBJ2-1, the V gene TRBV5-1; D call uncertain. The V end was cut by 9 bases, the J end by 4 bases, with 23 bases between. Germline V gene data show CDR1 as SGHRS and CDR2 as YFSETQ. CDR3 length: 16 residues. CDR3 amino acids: CAINFQPATLYNEQFF. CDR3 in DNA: TGCGCCATCAACTTCCAGCCGGCTACGTTATACAATGAGCAGTTCTTC.

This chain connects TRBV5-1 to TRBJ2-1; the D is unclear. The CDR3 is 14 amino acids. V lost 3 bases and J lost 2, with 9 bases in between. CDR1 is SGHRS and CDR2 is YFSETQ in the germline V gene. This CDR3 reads CASSSDPAYNEQFF. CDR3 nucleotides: TGCGCCAGCAGCTCAGACCCTGCCTACAATGAGCAGTTCTTC.

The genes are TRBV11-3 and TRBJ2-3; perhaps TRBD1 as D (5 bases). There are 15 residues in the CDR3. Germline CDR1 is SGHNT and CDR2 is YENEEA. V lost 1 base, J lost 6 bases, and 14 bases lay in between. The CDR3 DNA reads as TGTGCCAGCAGCTTAGTGGGGCTCAGACGGGATACGCAGTATTTT. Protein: CASSLVGLRRDTQYF.

CDR3 loop: CAISETSESTDTQYF. CDR3 nucleotide sequence: TGTGCCATCAGTGAGACTAGCGAGTCCACAGATACGCAGTATTTT. The chain carries TRBV10-3 and TRBJ2-3; 7 bases line up with TRBD2. The CDR3 loop spans 15 amino acids. Trimming at V came to 2 bases and at J to 2 bases, leaving 4 bases not matched to a gene. Germline loops: CDR1 ENHRY, CDR2 SYGVKD.

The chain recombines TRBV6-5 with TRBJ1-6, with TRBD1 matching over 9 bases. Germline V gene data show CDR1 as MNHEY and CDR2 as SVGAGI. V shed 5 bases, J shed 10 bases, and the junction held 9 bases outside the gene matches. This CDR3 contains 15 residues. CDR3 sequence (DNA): TGTGCCAGCAGTCCCGGGACAGGGTTCTTGTCACCCCTCCACTTT. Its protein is CASSPGTGFLSPLHF.

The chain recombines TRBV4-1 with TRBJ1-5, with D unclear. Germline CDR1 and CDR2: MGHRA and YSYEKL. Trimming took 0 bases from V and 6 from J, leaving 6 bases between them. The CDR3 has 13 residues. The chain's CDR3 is CASSQDLRQPQHF. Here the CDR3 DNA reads TGCGCCAGCAGCCAAGACCTCCGTCAGCCCCAGCATTTT.

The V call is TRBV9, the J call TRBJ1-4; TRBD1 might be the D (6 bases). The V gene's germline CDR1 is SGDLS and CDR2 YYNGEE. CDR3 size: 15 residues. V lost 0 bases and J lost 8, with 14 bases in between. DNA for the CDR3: TGTGCCAGCAGCGTAGCCGGGGGGCTGCGAGAAAAACTGTTTTTT. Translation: CASSVAGGLREKLFF.

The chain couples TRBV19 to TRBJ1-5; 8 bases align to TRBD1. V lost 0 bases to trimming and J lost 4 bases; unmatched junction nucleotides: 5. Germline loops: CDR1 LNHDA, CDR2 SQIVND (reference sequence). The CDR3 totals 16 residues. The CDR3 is CASSIEGQGNNQPQHF. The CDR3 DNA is TGTGCCAGTAGTATAGAAGGACAGGGAAATAATCAGCCCCAGCATTTT.

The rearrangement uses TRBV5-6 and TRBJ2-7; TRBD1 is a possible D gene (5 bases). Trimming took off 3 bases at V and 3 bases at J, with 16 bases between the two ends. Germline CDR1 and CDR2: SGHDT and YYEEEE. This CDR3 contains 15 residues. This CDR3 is CASSSTRQFNYEQYF. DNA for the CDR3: TGTGCCAGCAGCTCGACTCGACAGTTTAACTACGAGCAGTACTTC.

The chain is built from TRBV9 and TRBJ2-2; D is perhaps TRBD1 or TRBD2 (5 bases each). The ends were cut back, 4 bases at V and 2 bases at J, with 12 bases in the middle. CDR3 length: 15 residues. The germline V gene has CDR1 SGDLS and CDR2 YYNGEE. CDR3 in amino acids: CASSPGTPNTGELFF. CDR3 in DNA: TGTGCCAGCAGCCCCGGGACCCCAAACACCGGGGAGCTGTTTTTT.

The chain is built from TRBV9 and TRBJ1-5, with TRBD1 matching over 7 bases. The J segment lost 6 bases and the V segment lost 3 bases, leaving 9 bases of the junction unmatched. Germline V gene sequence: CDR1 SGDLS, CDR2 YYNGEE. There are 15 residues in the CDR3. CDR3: CASSASGQSGQPQHF. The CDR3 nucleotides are TGTGCCAGCAGCGCATCGGGACAGTCCGGTCAGCCCCAGCATTTT.

Here the CDR3 reads CASSLDRGRDQPQHF. In nucleotides, the CDR3 is TGTGCCAGCAGCTTGGACAGGGGACGGGATCAGCCCCAGCATTTT. This chain links TRBV7-2 with TRBJ1-5, with 9 bases aligning to TRBD1. The trim removed 3 bases at V and 5 bases at J, leaving 5 bases unmatched. Germline CDR1 is SGHTA and CDR2 is FQGNSA. The CDR3 has 15 amino acids.

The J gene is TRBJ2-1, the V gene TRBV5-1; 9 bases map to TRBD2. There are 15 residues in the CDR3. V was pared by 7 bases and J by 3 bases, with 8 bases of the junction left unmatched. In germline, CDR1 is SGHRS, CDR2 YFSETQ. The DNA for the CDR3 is TGCGCCAGCTTCCAGGGCGGGGGGGACTACAATGAGCAGTTCTTC. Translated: CASFQGGGDYNEQFF.

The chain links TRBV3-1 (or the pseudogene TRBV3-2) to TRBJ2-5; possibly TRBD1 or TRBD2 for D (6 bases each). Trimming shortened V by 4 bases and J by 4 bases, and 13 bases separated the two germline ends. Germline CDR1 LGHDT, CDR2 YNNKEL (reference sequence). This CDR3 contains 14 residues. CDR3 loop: CASSLSRGGETQYF. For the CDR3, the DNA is TGTGCCAGCAGCCTCTCCAGGGGAGGAGAGACCCAGTACTTC.

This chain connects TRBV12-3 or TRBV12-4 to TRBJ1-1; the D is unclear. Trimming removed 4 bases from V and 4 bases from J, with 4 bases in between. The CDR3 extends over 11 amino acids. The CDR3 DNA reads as TGTGCCAGCAGTTCTGGCACTGAAGCTTTCTTT. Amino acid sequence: CASSSGTEAFF.

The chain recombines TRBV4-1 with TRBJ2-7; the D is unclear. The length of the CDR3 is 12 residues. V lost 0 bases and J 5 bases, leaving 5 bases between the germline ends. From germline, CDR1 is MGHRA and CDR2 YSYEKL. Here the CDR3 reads CASSQDRNEQYF. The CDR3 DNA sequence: TGCGCCAGCAGCCAAGATAGGAACGAGCAGTACTTC.

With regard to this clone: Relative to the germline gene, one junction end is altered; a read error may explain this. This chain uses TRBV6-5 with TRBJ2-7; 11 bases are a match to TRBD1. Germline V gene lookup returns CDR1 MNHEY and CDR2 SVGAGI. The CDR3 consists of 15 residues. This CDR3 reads CASSSEHGTGGTRNF. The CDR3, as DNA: TGTGCCAGCAGTTCAGAACACGGGACAGGGGGAACCAGGAACTTC.

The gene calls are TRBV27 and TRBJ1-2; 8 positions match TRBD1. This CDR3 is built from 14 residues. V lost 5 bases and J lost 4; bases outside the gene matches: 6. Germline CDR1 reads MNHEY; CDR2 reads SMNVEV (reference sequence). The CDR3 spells CASSPRGRPYGYTF. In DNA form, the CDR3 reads TGTGCCAGCAGTCCCAGGGGGCGCCCCTATGGCTACACCTTC.

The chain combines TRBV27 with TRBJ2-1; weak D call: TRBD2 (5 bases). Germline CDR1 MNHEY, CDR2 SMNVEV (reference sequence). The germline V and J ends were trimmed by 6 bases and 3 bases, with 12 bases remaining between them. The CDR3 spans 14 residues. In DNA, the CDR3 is TGTGCCAGCAGGGGAGCGGAGAACTACAATGAGCAGTTCTTC. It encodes CASRGAENYNEQFF.

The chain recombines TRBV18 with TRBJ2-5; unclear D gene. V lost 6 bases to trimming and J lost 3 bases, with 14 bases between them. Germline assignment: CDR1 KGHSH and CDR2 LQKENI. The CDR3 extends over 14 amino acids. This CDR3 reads CASSLSHGEETQYF. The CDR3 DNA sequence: TGTGCCAGCTCCCTAAGCCATGGAGAAGAGACCCAGTACTTC.

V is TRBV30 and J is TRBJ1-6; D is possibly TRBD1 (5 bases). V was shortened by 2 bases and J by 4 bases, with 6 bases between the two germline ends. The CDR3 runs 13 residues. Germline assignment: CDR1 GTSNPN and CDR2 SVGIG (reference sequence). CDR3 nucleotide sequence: TGTGCCTGGAGTCAGGGTTATAATTCACCCCTCCACTTT. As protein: CAWSQGYNSPLHF.

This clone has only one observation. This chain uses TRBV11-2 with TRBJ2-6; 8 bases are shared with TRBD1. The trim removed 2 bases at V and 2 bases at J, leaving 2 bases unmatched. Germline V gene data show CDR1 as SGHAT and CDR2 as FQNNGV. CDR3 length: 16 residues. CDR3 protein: CASSLLTGAGANVLTF. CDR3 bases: TGTGCCAGCAGCTTATTGACAGGGGCTGGGGCCAACGTCCTGACTTTC.

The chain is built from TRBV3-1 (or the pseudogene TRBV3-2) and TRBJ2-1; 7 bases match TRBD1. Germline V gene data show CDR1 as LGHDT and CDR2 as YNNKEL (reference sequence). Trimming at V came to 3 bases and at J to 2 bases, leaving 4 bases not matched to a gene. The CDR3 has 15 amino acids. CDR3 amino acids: CASSHSGQPYNEQFF. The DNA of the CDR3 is TGTGCCAGCAGCCACTCGGGACAGCCCTACAATGAGCAGTTCTTC.

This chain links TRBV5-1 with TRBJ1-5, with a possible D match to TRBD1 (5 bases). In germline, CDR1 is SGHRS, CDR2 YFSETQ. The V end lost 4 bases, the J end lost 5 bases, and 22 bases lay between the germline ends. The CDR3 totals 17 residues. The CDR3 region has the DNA TGCGCCAGCAGCCCCCGGGGTGGGGCGGGTCCGGATCAGCCCCAGCATTTT. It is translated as CASSPRGGAGPDQPQHF.

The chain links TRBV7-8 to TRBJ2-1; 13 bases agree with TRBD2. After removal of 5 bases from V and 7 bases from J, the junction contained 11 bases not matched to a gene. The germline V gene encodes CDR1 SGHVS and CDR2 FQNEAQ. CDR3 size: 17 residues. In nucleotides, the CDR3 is TGTGCCAGCAGCACCGGACTAGCGGGGGTTGGGGGTAATGAGCAGTTCTTC. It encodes CASSTGLAGVGGNEQFF. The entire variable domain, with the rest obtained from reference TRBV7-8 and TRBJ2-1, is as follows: GAGVSQSPRYKVAKRGQDVALRCDPISGHVSLFWYQQALGQGPEFLTYFQNEAQLDKSGLPSDRFFAERPEGSVSTLKIQRTQQEDSAVYLCASSTGLAGVGGNEQFFGPGTRLTVL.

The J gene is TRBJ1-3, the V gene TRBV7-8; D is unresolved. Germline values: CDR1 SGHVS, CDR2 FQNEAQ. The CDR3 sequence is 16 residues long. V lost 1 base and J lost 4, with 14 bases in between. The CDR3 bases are TGTGCCAGCAGCTTAGAACGCCTGGACGTAGGAAACACCATATATTTT. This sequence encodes CASSLERLDVGNTIYF.

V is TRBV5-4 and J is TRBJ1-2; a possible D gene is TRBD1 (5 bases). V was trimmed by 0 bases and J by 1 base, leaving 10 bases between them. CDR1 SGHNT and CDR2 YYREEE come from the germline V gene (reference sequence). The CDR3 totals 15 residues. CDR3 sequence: CASSLGWGINYGYTF. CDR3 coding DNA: TGTGCCAGCAGCTTGGGGTGGGGGATTAACTATGGCTACACCTTC.

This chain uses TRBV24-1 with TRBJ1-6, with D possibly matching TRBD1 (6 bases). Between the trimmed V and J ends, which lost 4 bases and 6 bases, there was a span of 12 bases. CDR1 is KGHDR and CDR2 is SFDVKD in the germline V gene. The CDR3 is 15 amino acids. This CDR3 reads CATSERQEVNSPLHF. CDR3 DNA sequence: TGTGCCACCAGTGAGAGACAGGAAGTTAATTCACCCCTCCACTTT.

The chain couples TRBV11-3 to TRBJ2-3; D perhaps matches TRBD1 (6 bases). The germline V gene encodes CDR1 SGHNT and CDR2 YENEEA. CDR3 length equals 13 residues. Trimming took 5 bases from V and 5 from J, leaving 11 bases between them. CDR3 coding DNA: TGTGCCAGCAGCCCCGAGGGGGAAGATACGCAGTATTTT. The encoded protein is CASSPEGEDTQYF.

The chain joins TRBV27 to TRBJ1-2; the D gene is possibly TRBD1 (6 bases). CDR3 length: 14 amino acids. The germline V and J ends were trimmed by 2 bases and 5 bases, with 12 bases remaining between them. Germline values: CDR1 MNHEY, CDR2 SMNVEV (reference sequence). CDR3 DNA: TGTGCCAGCAGTTTACGGGGGGCGGCGTATGGCTACACCTTC. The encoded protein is CASSLRGAAYGYTF.

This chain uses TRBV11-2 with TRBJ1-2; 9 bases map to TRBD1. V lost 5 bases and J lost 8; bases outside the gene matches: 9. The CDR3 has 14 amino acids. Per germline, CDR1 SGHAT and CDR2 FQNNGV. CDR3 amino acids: CASSIGTDRGGYTF. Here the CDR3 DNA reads TGTGCCAGCAGCATTGGGACGGACAGGGGCGGCTACACCTTC.